This record concerns one TCR beta chain sequence. Its target is not known. This record comes from a study of cytomegalovirus exposure and HLA in healthy donors. Broader study findings: At a 0.05 false discovery rate, a later analysis found approximately 17,000 TCR beta sequences to be associated with HLA alleles.

Vbeta (60) and Jbeta (13) primers were used in the PCR. Method: immunoSEQ multiplex PCR; TCRdb's copy keeps in-frame clones and lacks some. The sample has fewer than 200,000 clones; approximately 73% are singletons. CDR1 is MNHEY and CDR2 is SVGAGI in the germline V gene. The V segment lost 2 bases and the J segment 3 bases; nucleotides outside the gene matches: 10. The length of the CDR3 is 16 residues. Sequencing was done on a sample of PBMCs. The chain employs TRBV6-5 and TRBJ2-7, with 7 bases identical to TRBD2. The clonotype originates from a woman aged 18 to 35 in good health and CMV-seropositive. As DNA, the CDR3 is TGTGCCAGCAGTTACGGACTAGAGGCCAACTACTACGAGCAGTACTTC. Its translation: CASSYGLEANYYEQYF.